Listed below are T cell receptor beta chains from one sample, sequenced in a study of blood T cell repertoires in COVID-19. Generated by immunoSEQ multiplex PCR, the TCRdb table keeps only in-frame clones and is missing some. This sample has roughly 250,000 clones; around 88% occur once, and the top ten carry approximately 9%. Material: PBMCs or T cells enriched from blood (not recorded which). The receptors derive from a man aged 40-49 years who had recovered from COVID-19. Both conserved end residues are part of each CDR3. D genes are given only for firm matches. For some rows the clone size is stated as once, few or many, or as a class when expanded; others skip it.

TRBJ2-1 | TRBV7-3 | - | TRBD2 | TGTGCCAGCAGCCCGACGGGGGGATTAAATGAGCAGTTCTTC | CASSPTGGLNEQFF
TRBJ1-2 | TRBV7-9 | - | TRBD1 | TGTGCCAGCAGCTCCCCGGGACAGGGGGCGGGAGGCTACACCTTC | CASSSPGQGAGGYTF
TRBJ2-1 | TRBV6-5 | - | - | TGTGCCAGCACATCCCCCTCTTCCGGGGTACATGAGCAGTTCTTC | CASTSPSSGVHEQFF
TRBJ2-3 | TRBV28 | - | TRBD2 | TGTGCCAGCAGGGAAGCAGCGGGGCGAACAGATACGCAGTATTTT | CASREAAGRTDTQYF
TRBJ1-1 | TRBV25-1 | - | TRBD1 | TGTGCCAGCAGCGAGACAGGGGGCAAGAACACTGAAGCTTTCTTT | CASSETGGKNTEAFF
TRBJ2-2 | TRBV11-3 | - | - | TGTGCCAGCAGCTCCTCCGGGTGGTCGGGGTCCGGGGAGCTGTTTTTT | CASSSSGWSGSGELFF
TRBJ2-2 | TRBV7-8 | many | - | TGTGCCAGCAGCTTAGTCTCCGCGAACACCGGGGAGCTGTTTTTT | CASSLVSANTGELFF
TRBJ2-2 | TRBV6-5 | - | - | TGTGCCAGTGTGCTGGGGGGTGAATTCGCCGGGGAGCTGTTTTTT | CASVLGGEFAGELFF
TRBJ2-1 | TRBV3-1/TRBV3-2 | - | TRBD2 | TGTGCCAGCAGCCAAGACCATGGACTAGGAACACCCCCTAGCTCCTACAATGAGCAGTTCTTC | CASSQDHGLGTPPSSYNEQFF
TRBJ2-3 | TRBV7-2 | - | - | TGTGCCAGCAGCTTAGCACCCCTTGGGAGCGGAAGACGAACTAGCACAGATACGCAGTATTTT | CASSLAPLGSGRRTSTDTQYF
TRBJ2-5 | TRBV7-9 | - | TRBD2 | TGTGCCAGCAGCTTAGTGTCGGGAGGGCGAGAGACCCAGTACTTC | CASSLVSGGRETQYF
TRBJ2-5 | TRBV4-2 | - | TRBD1 | TGTGCCAGCAGCCAAGATGGGACAGGGGGCGGGGAGACCCAGTACTTC | CASSQDGTGGGETQYF
TRBJ2-1 | TRBV3-1/TRBV3-2 | - | TRBD2 | TGTGCCAGCAGCCACAGCGGGAGATCCTACAATGAGCAGTTCTTC | CASSHSGRSYNEQFF
TRBJ1-2 | TRBV27 | - | TRBD1 | TGTGCCAGCAGCGGGACAGGGGGGCACTATGGCTACACCTTC | CASSGTGGHYGYTF
TRBJ2-7 | TRBV11-2 | - | TRBD2 | TGTGCCAGCAGCTTAGCCGGGGTAGCGGGGTCCTACGAGCAGTACTTC | CASSLAGVAGSYEQYF
TRBJ1-6 | TRBV6-6 | few | TRBD1 | TGTGCCAGCAGTCAAAAGGACAGGGGCTTAATCACCCTCCACTTT | CASSQKDRGLITLHF
TRBJ1-1 | TRBV6-2/TRBV6-3 | - | - | TGTGCCAGCAGTTACTTACAGGGCGTAATTGAAGCTTTCTTT | CASSYLQGVIEAFF
TRBJ1-5 | TRBV28 | - | TRBD1 | TGTGCCAGCAGCCAAGCCAAACAGGGGGTAAGCAATCAGCCCCAGCATTTT | CASSQAKQGVSNQPQHF
TRBJ2-3 | TRBV3-1/TRBV3-2 | - | - | TGTGCCAGCAGCCAAGCGGGGACAGATACGCAGTATTTT | CASSQAGTDTQYF
TRBJ1-1 | TRBV9 | - | TRBD1 | TGTGCCAGCAGCCCTAGCCCGGGACAGCTCACTGAAGCTTTCTTT | CASSPSPGQLTEAFF
TRBJ1-1 | TRBV19 | - | - | TGTGCCAGTAGTATAGGCCCCCTAAACACTGAAGCTTTCTTT | CASSIGPLNTEAFF
TRBJ1-2 | TRBV6-1 | once | - | TGTGCCAGCAGTGAAGGAGCCCCTAACTATGGCTACACCTTC | CASSEGAPNYGYTF
TRBJ2-7 | TRBV20-1 | - | - | TGCAGTGCTAGCAGTACCTACGAGCAGTACTTC | CSASSTYEQYF
TRBJ2-7 | TRBV2 | - | - | TGTGCCAGCACCCCAAGTCAGGCCGCCTACGAGCAGTACTTC | CASTPSQAAYEQYF
TRBJ2-7 | TRBV27 | - | - | TGTGCCAGCAGTTTACCCGGGTACGAGCAGTACTTC | CASSLPGYEQYF
TRBJ2-5 | TRBV15 | - | TRBD1 | TGTGCCACCAGCGAAAGGACCGGGACAGAATTAGAGACCCAGTACTTC | CATSERTGTELETQYF
TRBJ1-6 | TRBV6-5 | - | TRBD1 | TGTGCCAGCACAACAGGGGCTAATTCACCCCTCCACTTT | CASTTGANSPLHF
TRBJ2-1 | TRBV30 | - | - | TGTGCCTGGAGAATCCAGGGTGCATACAATGAGCAGTTCTTC | CAWRIQGAYNEQFF
TRBJ1-1 | TRBV5-4 | - | - | TGTGCCAGCAGCAACCGGGACACGAACACTGAAGCTTTCTTT | CASSNRDTNTEAFF
TRBJ2-7 | TRBV4-2 | - | TRBD1 | TGTGCCAGCAGCCAAGTCGAGACAGGGGCCTACGAGCAGTACTTC | CASSQVETGAYEQYF
TRBJ2-7 | TRBV7-9 | - | - | TGTGCCAGCAGCTTATACCGGGAAGTGTCAATATACTCCTACGAGCAGTACTTC | CASSLYREVSIYSYEQYF
TRBJ2-1 | TRBV29-1 | - | TRBD2 | TGCAGCGCAGTAGGGGTTCTAGCGGAGATCTACAATGAGCAGTTCTTC | CSAVGVLAEIYNEQFF
TRBJ1-1 | TRBV7-2 | - | TRBD1 | TGTGCCAGCAGCTTATCCAGGGGGGTTGAAGCTTTCTTT | CASSLSRGVEAFF
TRBJ1-1 | TRBV11-3 | - | - | TGTGCCAGCAGCCCGCTGAGAGGGCACACTGAAGCTTTCTTT | CASSPLRGHTEAFF
TRBJ1-2 | TRBV2 | once | - | - | CASILGQINYGYTF
TRBJ2-1 | TRBV6-5 | once | TRBD1 | TGTGCCAGCATTGCGGGGGACAGGGACTACAATGAGCAGTTCTTC | CASIAGDRDYNEQFF
TRBJ1-6 | TRBV20-1 | - | - | TGCAGTGCTAGTGAGGGCCCCTCTCCGTTTCAGGCCCTCCACTTT | CSASEGPSPFQALHF
TRBJ2-3 | TRBV5-1 | - | TRBD1 | TGCGCCAGCAGCTTCGGGACAGGGGTAGATACGCAGTATTTT | CASSFGTGVDTQYF
TRBJ1-6 | TRBV7-6 | - | TRBD1 | TGTGCCAGCCGGACAGGGGTGGGTTCACCCCTCCACTTT | CASRTGVGSPLHF
TRBJ1-2 | TRBV13 | - | - | TGTGCCAGCAGCTCCCCCCAACGAACGACAGCCCGAGCTTCATTC | CASSSPQRTTARASF
TRBJ2-4 | TRBV11-3 | - | - | TGTGCCAGCAGCTTAGTAGGGGAAAAAAACATTCAGTACTTC | CASSLVGEKNIQYF